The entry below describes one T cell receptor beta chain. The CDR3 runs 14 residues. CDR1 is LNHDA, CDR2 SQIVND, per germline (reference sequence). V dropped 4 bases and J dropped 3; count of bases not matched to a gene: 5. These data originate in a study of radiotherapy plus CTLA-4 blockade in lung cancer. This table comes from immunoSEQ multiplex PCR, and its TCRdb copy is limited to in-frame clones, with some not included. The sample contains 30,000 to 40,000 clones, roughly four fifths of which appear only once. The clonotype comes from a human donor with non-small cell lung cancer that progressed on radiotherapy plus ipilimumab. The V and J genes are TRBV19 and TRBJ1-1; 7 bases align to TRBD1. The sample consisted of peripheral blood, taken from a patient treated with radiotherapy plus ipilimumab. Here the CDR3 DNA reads TGTGCCAGTAGTACCCGGGACAGTTACACTGAAGCTTTCTTT. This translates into CASSTRDSYTEAFF. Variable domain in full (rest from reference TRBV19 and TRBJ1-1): DGGITQSPKYLFRKEGQNVTLSCEQNLNHDAMYWYRQDPGQGLRLIYYSQIVNDFQKGDIAEGYSVSREKKESFPLTVTSAQKNPTAFYLCASSTRDSYTEAFFGQGTRLTVV.